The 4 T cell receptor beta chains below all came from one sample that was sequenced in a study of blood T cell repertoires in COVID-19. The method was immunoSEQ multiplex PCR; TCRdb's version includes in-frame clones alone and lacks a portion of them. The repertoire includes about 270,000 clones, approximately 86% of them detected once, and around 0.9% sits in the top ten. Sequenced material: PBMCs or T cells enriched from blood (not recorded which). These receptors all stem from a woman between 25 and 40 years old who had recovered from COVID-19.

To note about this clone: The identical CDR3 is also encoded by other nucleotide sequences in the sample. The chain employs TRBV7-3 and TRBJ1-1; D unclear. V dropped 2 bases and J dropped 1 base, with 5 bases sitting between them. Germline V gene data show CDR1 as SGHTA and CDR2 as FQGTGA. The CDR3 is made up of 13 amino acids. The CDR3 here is CASSLARNTEAFF. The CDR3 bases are TGTGCCAGCAGCTTAGCCAGGAACACTGAAGCTTTCTTT.

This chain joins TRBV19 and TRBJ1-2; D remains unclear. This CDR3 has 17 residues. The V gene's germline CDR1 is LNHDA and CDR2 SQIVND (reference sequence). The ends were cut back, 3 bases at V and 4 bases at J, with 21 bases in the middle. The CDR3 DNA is TGTGCCAGTAGTATTGGTTCCATGTCGAGATCCTTCTATGGCTACACCTTC. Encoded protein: CASSIGSMSRSFYGYTF.

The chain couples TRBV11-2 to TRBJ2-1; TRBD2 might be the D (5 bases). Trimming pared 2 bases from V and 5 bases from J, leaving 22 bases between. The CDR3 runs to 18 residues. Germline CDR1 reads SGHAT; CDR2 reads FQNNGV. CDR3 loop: CASSLRRERGSHNNEQFF. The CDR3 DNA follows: TGTGCCAGCAGCTTACGTCGAGAACGGGGTTCCCATAACAATGAGCAGTTCTTC.

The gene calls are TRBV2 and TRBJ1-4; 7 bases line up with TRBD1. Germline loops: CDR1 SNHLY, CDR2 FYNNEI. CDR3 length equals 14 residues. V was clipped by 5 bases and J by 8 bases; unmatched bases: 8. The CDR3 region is CASSLGGEGEKLFF. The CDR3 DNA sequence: TGTGCCAGCAGTTTAGGGGGCGAGGGGGAAAAACTGTTTTTT.